The source of this T cell receptor beta chain is a study of OX40 agonist ivuxolimab in advanced cancers. Measured with immunoSEQ multiplex PCR; TCRdb has only the in-frame clones, and not every one. This table has tens of thousands of clones, roughly 81% appearing once. This CDR3 has 14 amino acids. The germline CDR1 and CDR2 sequences are GTSNPN and SVGIG (reference sequence). Unmatched junction bases numbered 8, after V lost 4 bases and J lost 6 bases. Here the sequenced sample was CD4+ or CD8+ T cells sorted from blood, taken in a trial of the OX40 agonist ivuxolimab. The chain combines TRBV30 with TRBJ2-2; 7 positions match TRBD2. This sequence originates from an adult with an advanced solid tumor such as melanoma, head and neck, liver or kidney cancer. CDR3 sequence reads: CAWTGGLISGELFF. The CDR3 DNA follows: TGTGCCTGGACCGGGGGACTAATATCCGGGGAGCTGTTTTTT.